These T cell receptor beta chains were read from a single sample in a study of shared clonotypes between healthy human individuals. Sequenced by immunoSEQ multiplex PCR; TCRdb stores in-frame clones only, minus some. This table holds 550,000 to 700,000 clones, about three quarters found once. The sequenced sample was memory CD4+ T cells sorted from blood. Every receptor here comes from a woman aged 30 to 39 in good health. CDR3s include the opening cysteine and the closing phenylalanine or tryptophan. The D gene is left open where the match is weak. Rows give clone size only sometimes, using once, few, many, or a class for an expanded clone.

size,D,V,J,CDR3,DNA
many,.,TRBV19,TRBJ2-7,CASSIESGTVNQQYF,TGTGCCAGTAGTATAGAATCCGGGACCGTTAACCAGCAGTACTTC
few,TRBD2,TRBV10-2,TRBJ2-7,CATDSSGRANEQYF,TGCGCCACCGATTCTAGCGGGAGGGCGAACGAGCAGTACTTC
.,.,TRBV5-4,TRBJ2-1,CASSLIGVQHNEQFF,TGTGCCAGCAGCTTGATCGGGGTCCAGCACAATGAGCAGTTCTTC
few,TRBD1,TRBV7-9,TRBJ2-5,CASSLGTAVETQYF,TGTGCCAGCAGCCTAGGGACAGCCGTCGAGACCCAGTACTTC
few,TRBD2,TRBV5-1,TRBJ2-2,CASRGLADNTGELFF,TGCGCCAGCAGAGGACTAGCGGATAACACCGGGGAGCTGTTTTTT
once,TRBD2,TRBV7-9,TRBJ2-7,CASSGTSGLSYEQYF,TGTGCCAGCAGCGGGACTAGCGGGCTCAGTTACGAGCAGTACTTC
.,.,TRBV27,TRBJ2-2,CASSSPRGGTGELFF,TGTGCCAGCAGTTCCCCTCGTGGGGGAACCGGGGAGCTGTTTTTT
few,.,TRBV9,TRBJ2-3,CASSVKSVGTDTQYF,TGTGCCAGCAGCGTAAAATCCGTAGGCACAGATACGCAGTATTTT
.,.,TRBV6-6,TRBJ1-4,CASSYRAFGTNEKLFF,TGTGCCAGCAGCTACAGGGCGTTCGGCACTAATGAAAAACTGTTTTTT
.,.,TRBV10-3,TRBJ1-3,CAISEGGNTIYF,TGTGCCATCAGTGAGGGGGGAAACACCATATATTTT
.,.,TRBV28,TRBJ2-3,CASYKPPDTQYF,TGTGCCAGCTACAAGCCCCCCGATACGCAGTATTTT
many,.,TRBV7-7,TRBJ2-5,CASSLGIQTYQETQYF,TGTGCCAGCAGCTTAGGTATACAGACGTACCAAGAGACCCAGTACTTC
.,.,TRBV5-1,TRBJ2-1,CASSLDSGSYNEQFF,TGCGCCAGCAGCTTGGACAGTGGGTCCTACAATGAGCAGTTCTTC
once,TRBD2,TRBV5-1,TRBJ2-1,CASSGGLAGNEQFF,TGCGCCAGCAGCGGAGGACTAGCAGGCAATGAGCAGTTCTTC
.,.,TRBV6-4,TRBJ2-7,CASRRGRDSNSYEQYF,TGTGCCAGCCGGAGGGGTCGGGACAGCAACTCCTACGAGCAGTACTTC
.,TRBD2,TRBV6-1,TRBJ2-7,CASIRTSGKDYEQYF,TGTGCCAGCATTCGGACTAGCGGGAAGGATTACGAGCAGTACTTC
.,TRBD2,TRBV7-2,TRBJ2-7,CASSPRLAGGNYEQYF,TGTGCCAGCAGCCCCCGGCTAGCGGGGGGAAACTACGAGCAGTACTTC
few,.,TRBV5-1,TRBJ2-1,CASSLVVNNNEQFF,TGCGCCAGCAGCTTGGTCGTCAATAACAATGAGCAGTTCTTC
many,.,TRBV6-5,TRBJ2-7,CASSSSGPKGEQYF,TGTGCCAGCAGTTCCTCCGGGCCGAAAGGGGAGCAGTACTTC
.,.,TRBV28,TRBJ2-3,CASSLYLAPDTQYF,TGTGCCAGCAGTTTATACCTCGCCCCAGATACGCAGTATTTT
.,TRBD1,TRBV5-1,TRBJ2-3,CASSRGDRDTDTQYF,TGCGCCAGCAGCCGTGGGGACAGGGACACAGATACGCAGTATTTT
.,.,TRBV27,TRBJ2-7,CASSSTDGPWFEQYF,TGTGCCAGCAGTTCCACCGACGGTCCCTGGTTCGAGCAGTACTTC
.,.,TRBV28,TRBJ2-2,CASSFRGRDTGELFF,TGTGCCAGCAGTTTTAGGGGGAGGGACACCGGGGAGCTGTTTTTT
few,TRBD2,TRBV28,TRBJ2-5,CASSLMGLAEWGLHF,TGTGCCAGCAGTTTGATGGGGCTCGCGGAATGGGGACTACACTTC
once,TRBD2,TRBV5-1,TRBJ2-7,CASSLWTSGGSSYEQYF,TGCGCCAGCAGCTTGTGGACTAGCGGGGGAAGCTCCTACGAGCAGTACTTC
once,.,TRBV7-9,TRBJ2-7,CASSLWDGLRPYEQYF,TGTGCCAGCAGCCTCTGGGACGGTTTGAGGCCCTACGAGCAGTACTTC
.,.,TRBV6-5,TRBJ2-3,CASNRLSSTDTQYF,TGTGCCAGCAACAGGTTAAGTAGCACAGATACGCAGTATTTT
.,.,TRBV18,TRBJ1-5,CASSPNSNQPQHF,TGTGCCAGCTCACCGAATAGCAATCAGCCCCAGCATTTT
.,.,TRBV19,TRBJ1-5,CASSIGRQTFNQPQHF,TGTGCCAGTAGTATAGGACGGCAGACCTTCAATCAGCCCCAGCATTTT
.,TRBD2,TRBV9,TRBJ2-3,CASSVAGTSGTDTQYF,TGTGCCAGCAGCGTAGCCGGGACTAGCGGAACAGATACGCAGTATTTT
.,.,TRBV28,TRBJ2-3,CASSLVLSGATDTQYF,TGTGCCAGCAGTTTAGTTCTTAGTGGGGCCACAGATACGCAGTATTTT
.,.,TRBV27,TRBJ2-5,CASSLPPAETQYF,TGTGCCAGCAGTCTCCCCCCGGCAGAGACCCAGTACTTC
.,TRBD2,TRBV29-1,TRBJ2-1,CSVEVYGEKKGGTRSYEQFF,TGCAGCGTTGAAGTTTACGGAGAGAAAAAGGGGGGGACTAGAAGTTATGAGCAGTTCTTC
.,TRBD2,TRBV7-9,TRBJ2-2,CASSLAGGRTGELFF,TGTGCCAGCAGCTTAGCGGGAGGGCGAACCGGGGAGCTGTTTTTT
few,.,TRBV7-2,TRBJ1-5,CASSSDSLSNQPQHF,TGTGCCAGCAGTTCGGACAGTCTTAGCAATCAGCCCCAGCATTTT
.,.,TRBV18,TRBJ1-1,CASSPQDSTEAFF,TGTGCCAGCTCACCCCAGGACAGCACTGAAGCTTTCTTT
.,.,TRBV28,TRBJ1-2,CASSRTENYGYTF,TGTGCCAGCAGCCGAACAGAAAACTATGGCTACACCTTC
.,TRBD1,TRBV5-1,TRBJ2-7,CASSVGDRDSYEQYF,TGCGCCAGCAGCGTCGGGGACAGGGACTCCTACGAGCAGTACTTC
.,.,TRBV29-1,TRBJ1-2,CSVEPREGGNGYTF,TGCAGCGTTGAGCCCAGGGAGGGGGGTAATGGCTACACCTTC
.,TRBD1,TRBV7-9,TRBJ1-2,CASSFRVQGSGYTF,TGTGCCAGCAGCTTTCGGGTACAGGGGAGTGGCTACACCTTC
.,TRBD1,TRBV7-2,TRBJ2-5,CASSAAGTGGQETQYF,TGTGCCAGCAGCGCAGCCGGGACAGGGGGCCAAGAGACCCAGTACTTC
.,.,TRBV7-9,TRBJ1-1,CASSLVGARSEAFF,TGTGCCAGCAGCTTAGTAGGGGCCCGGTCTGAAGCTTTCTTT
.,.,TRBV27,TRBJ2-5,CASSLYQQETQYF,TGTGCCAGCAGTTTGTACCAGCAAGAGACCCAGTACTTC
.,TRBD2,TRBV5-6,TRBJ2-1,CASSLVVAGYNEQFF,TGTGCCAGCAGCTTGGTGGTAGCGGGCTACAATGAGCAGTTCTTC
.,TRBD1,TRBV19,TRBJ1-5,CASSKGTGGFEPQHF,TGTGCCAGTAGTAAGGGGACAGGGGGCTTCGAGCCCCAGCATTTT
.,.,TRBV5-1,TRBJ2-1,CASSLGLVGFYNEQFF,TGCGCCAGCAGCTTGGGTCTGGTGGGATTCTACAATGAGCAGTTCTTC
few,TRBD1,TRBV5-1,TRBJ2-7,CASSWGTGGNEQYF,TGCGCCAGCAGCTGGGGGACAGGGGGAAACGAGCAGTACTTC
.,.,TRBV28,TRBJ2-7,CASSFLGEQYF,TGTGCCAGCAGCTTTCTTGGGGAGCAGTACTTC
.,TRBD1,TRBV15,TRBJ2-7,CATSRDGWDRGLSSYEQYF,TGTGCCACCAGCAGAGATGGGTGGGACAGGGGCCTCAGCTCCTACGAGCAGTACTTC
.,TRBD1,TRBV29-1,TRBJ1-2,CSVENRGKGYTF,TGCAGCGTAGAAAACAGGGGGAAAGGCTACACCTTC
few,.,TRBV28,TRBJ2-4,CASNEMGGQNIQYF,TGTGCCAGCAACGAGATGGGGGGGCAAAACATTCAGTACTTC